The next 27 T cell receptor beta chains were all read from a single sample in a study of cytomegalovirus exposure and HLA in healthy donors. The primer mix had 60 Vbeta and 13 Jbeta primers. Assay used: immunoSEQ multiplex PCR; TCRdb lists only in-frame clones, some missing. Here the sample spans 200,000 to 250,000 clones, 65% to 85% being singletons. The sample consisted of PBMCs. The receptors stem from a boy younger than 10 in good health and CMV-seronegative.

The chain has TRBV7-6 and TRBJ2-1, with a tentative D call TRBD2 (6 bases). This CDR3 is built from 19 residues. Germline assignment: CDR1 SGHVS and CDR2 FNYEAQ. V shed 5 bases and J shed 5 bases, with 28 bases lying between them. CDR3 nucleotides: TGTGCCAGCAGCCAACAATCAACCCTCTTAGCTTGGGGGGACAATGAGCAGTTCTTC. Translation: CASSQQSTLLAWGDNEQFF.

The rearrangement joins TRBV7-2 to TRBJ1-2, with D unresolved. V lost 3 bases to trimming and J lost 6 bases, with 14 bases between them. The germline V gene has CDR1 SGHTA and CDR2 FQGNSA. This CDR3 contains 14 residues. In nucleotides, the CDR3 is TGTGCCAGCAGCTTCCAGGTTTTAAGTAATGGCTACACCTTC. Translation: CASSFQVLSNGYTF.

This sequence joins TRBV13 and TRBJ2-1; no reliable D call. The germline gives CDR1 PRHDT, CDR2 FYEKMQ (reference sequence). The CDR3 runs to 15 residues. The V and J ends lost 2 bases and 5 bases respectively, with 13 bases between them. CDR3 in DNA: TGTGCCAGCAGCTTAACGCGGCCATTTCACAATGAGCAGTTCTTC. It codes for CASSLTRPFHNEQFF.

The chain's CDR3 is CASSSLDRGLGEKLFF. The CDR3 nucleotides are TGTGCCAGCAGCTCGCTAGACAGGGGCTTGGGTGAAAAACTGTTTTTT. The rearrangement joins TRBV7-6 to TRBJ1-4; 8 nucleotides align to TRBD1. Germline V gene data show CDR1 as SGHVS and CDR2 as FNYEAQ. The CDR3 covers 16 residues. J gave up 7 bases and V 4 bases, and 11 bases lay outside the gene matches.

This sequence joins TRBV6-4 and TRBJ1-2; 7 nucleotides align to TRBD1. Germline CDR1 and CDR2: MRHNA and SNTAGT. The CDR3 runs to 16 residues. Trimming removed 5 bases from V and 8 bases from J; junction bases left unmatched: 17. The CDR3 nucleotides read TGTGCCAGCAGTCCACGGCTTGAGACAGGGCGTATAGGCTACACCTTC. Translation: CASSPRLETGRIGYTF.

This rearrangement joins TRBV18 to TRBJ1-1; D uncertain. The CDR3 runs 16 residues. Germline V gene data show CDR1 as KGHSH and CDR2 as LQKENI. The germline V and J ends were trimmed by 4 bases and 1 base, with 16 bases remaining between them. Written as DNA, the CDR3 is TGTGCCAGCTCACGAGGGTCAGACCTGGCGAACACTGAAGCTTTCTTT. As protein: CASSRGSDLANTEAFF.

The V call is TRBV7-9, the J call TRBJ1-6; TRBD1 matches at 8 bases. The V segment lost 5 bases and the J segment 5 bases; nucleotides outside the gene matches: 8. Germline values: CDR1 SEHNR, CDR2 FQNEAQ (reference sequence). CDR3 length: 16 residues. The CDR3 sequence: CASSPRGTGNNSPLHF. For the CDR3, the DNA is TGTGCCAGCAGCCCTCGGGGGACAGGAAATAATTCACCCCTCCACTTT.

The chain has TRBV6-1 and TRBJ1-1; 7 bases are a match to TRBD1. J lost 0 bases, V lost 10 bases, and 5 bases had no gene match. This CDR3 has 13 residues. In germline, CDR1 is MNHNS, CDR2 SASEGT. The CDR3 region is CATEGQMNTEAFF. Written as DNA, the CDR3 is TGTGCCACCGAGGGACAGATGAACACTGAAGCTTTCTTT.

This clone appeared once. The genes are TRBV6-6 and TRBJ1-4; D perhaps matches TRBD1 (6 bases). This CDR3 region has 15 residues. The V end was cut by 7 bases, the J end by 8 bases, with 20 bases between. Per the germline V gene, CDR1 is MNHNY and CDR2 is SVGAGI (reference sequence). The CDR3 sequence is CASIPKGGEGEKLFF. The CDR3 region has the DNA TGTGCCAGCATCCCGAAGGGGGGGGAGGGGGAAAAACTGTTTTTT.

This clone came up a few times. The genes are TRBV30 and TRBJ1-5; 8 bases line up with TRBD1. From germline, CDR1 is GTSNPN and CDR2 SVGIG (reference sequence). The CDR3 sequence is 14 residues long. The trim removed 4 bases at V and 5 bases at J, leaving 7 bases unmatched. The CDR3 coding sequence is TGTGCCTGGACCACAGGGGGACAAGATCAGCCCCAGCATTTT. Protein: CAWTTGGQDQPQHF.

The rearrangement joins TRBV4-2 to TRBJ2-7; 12 nucleotides agree with TRBD2. This CDR3 has 16 amino acids. Looked up from germline, CDR1 is LGHNA and CDR2 is YNFKEQ. J was trimmed by 1 base and V by 3 bases; bases with no gene match: 4. CDR3 in amino acids: CASSHTTSGRSYEQYF. The CDR3 coding sequence is TGTGCCAGCAGCCACACGACTAGCGGGAGATCCTACGAGCAGTACTTC.

This clone has only a few counts. The chain combines TRBV5-6 with TRBJ1-1; D unclear. This CDR3 has 14 residues. The V end lost 4 bases, the J end lost 0 bases, and 10 bases lay between the germline ends. Per the germline V gene, CDR1 is SGHDT and CDR2 is YYEEEE. In DNA form, the CDR3 reads TGTGCCAGCAGCGAAAACAGCCTGAACACTGAAGCTTTCTTT. This translates into CASSENSLNTEAFF. The whole variable domain, remainder taken from reference TRBV5-6 and TRBJ1-1, is DAGVTQSPTHLIKTRGQQVTLRCSPKSGHDTVSWYQQALGQGPQFIFQYYEEEERQRGNFPDRFSGHQFPNYSSELNVNALLLGDSALYLCASSENSLNTEAFFGQGTRLTVV.

This chain links TRBV15 with TRBJ2-7, with D perhaps matching TRBD1 (6 bases). The length of the CDR3 is 14 residues. V was clipped by 4 bases and J by 6 bases, with 16 bases between them. The germline V gene encodes CDR1 LNHNV and CDR2 YYDKDF (reference sequence). The CDR3 DNA is TGTGCCACCAGCACCATACTGGGGGCTGGCGAGCAGTACTTC. It codes for CATSTILGAGEQYF.

V gene TRBV2 combines with J gene TRBJ1-2, with 7 bases aligning to TRBD1. The CDR3 runs 13 residues. V shed 4 bases, J shed 5 bases, and the junction held 4 bases outside the gene matches. Germline V gene sequence: CDR1 SNHLY, CDR2 FYNNEI. CDR3 sequence: CASSGDRLYGYTF. CDR3 bases: TGTGCCAGCAGTGGGGACAGACTTTATGGCTACACCTTC.

V and J are TRBV7-9 and TRBJ2-3, with 9 bases aligning to TRBD2. Germline CDR1 is SEHNR and CDR2 is FQNEAQ (reference sequence). CDR3 size: 16 residues. V lost 4 bases, J lost 3 bases, and 8 bases stayed unmatched. The CDR3 coding sequence is TGTGCCAGCAGCTCGGGGGGGACTAGCTTAACAGATACGCAGTATTTT. Its protein is CASSSGGTSLTDTQYF.

Only one count was recorded for this clone. V is TRBV2 and J is TRBJ2-1; 8 bases agree with TRBD2. The germline gives CDR1 SNHLY, CDR2 FYNNEI. The CDR3 length is 15 residues. V gave up 5 bases and J gave up 5 bases; unmatched junction bases: 8. The CDR3, as DNA: TGTGCCAGCAGTCGCACAGCGGGGGACCACAATGAGCAGTTCTTC. It codes for CASSRTAGDHNEQFF.

The CDR3 reads CASSLLAGGRTGELFF. The CDR3 coding sequence is TGTGCCAGCAGCTTACTAGCGGGGGGCAGGACCGGGGAGCTGTTTTTT. V usage is TRBV7-2 and J usage is TRBJ2-2, with TRBD2 identical over 11 bases. The V gene end was trimmed by 2 bases and the J gene end by 5 bases; junction bases not matched to a gene: 4. Germline values: CDR1 SGHTA, CDR2 FQGNSA. This CDR3 has 16 amino acids. The full variable domain, its missing parts supplied by reference TRBV7-2 and TRBJ2-2, is GAGVSQSPSNKVTEKGKDVELRCDPISGHTALYWYRQSLGQGLEFLIYFQGNSAPDKSGLPSDRFSAERTGGSVSTLTIQRTQQEDSAVYLCASSLLAGGRTGELFFGEGSRLTVL.

There are a few counts of this clone. The chain recombines TRBV5-5 with TRBJ1-2; TRBD1 aligns across 7 bases. This CDR3 comprises 18 residues. Germline CDR1 SGHKS, CDR2 YYEKEE (reference sequence). The V segment lost 1 base and the J segment 7 bases; nucleotides outside the gene matches: 19. The CDR3 sequence: CASSLFIGGQDLRSGYTF. DNA of the CDR3: TGTGCCAGCAGCTTGTTTATCGGAGGACAGGATCTACGCTCTGGCTACACCTTC.

This clone was picked up a small number of times. CDR3 loop: CASSPSGTGSYEQYF. CDR3 nucleotides: TGTGCCAGCAGTCCGTCGGGGACAGGATCCTACGAGCAGTACTTC. The chain is built from TRBV6-5 and TRBJ2-7, with 8 bases lining up with TRBD1. This CDR3 comprises 15 residues. With 5 bases clipped from V and 1 base from J, the junction kept 7 bases outside the gene matches. Germline assignment: CDR1 MNHEY and CDR2 SVGAGI.

The genes are TRBV11-2 and TRBJ2-7, with 8 bases identical to TRBD1. V lost 5 bases and J lost 3; bases outside the gene matches: 6. The CDR3 runs to 14 residues. From germline, CDR1 is SGHAT and CDR2 FQNNGV. The CDR3 sequence: CASSTRQGFYEQYF. CDR3 DNA sequence: TGTGCCAGCAGCACCCGACAGGGGTTCTACGAGCAGTACTTC.

This sequence joins TRBV10-3 and TRBJ1-1; no firm D call. The CDR3 extends over 16 amino acids. V was shortened by 0 bases and J by 0 bases, with 11 bases between the two germline ends. CDR1 ENHRY and CDR2 SYGVKD come from the germline V gene. This CDR3 reads CAISESEGLMNTEAFF. The CDR3 DNA reads TGTGCCATCAGTGAGTCAGAGGGTTTGATGAACACTGAAGCTTTCTTT.

V is TRBV7-8 and J is TRBJ1-1; D gene ambiguous. V lost 5 bases, J lost 10 bases, and 11 bases lay in between. CDR1 SGHVS and CDR2 FQNEAQ come from the germline V gene. The length of the CDR3 is 11 residues. Here the CDR3 reads CASSLGVGAFF. The CDR3 nucleotides are TGTGCCAGCAGCCTCGGAGTTGGAGCTTTCTTT.

CDR3 nucleotide sequence: TGTGCCAGCAGCTTAGGGGCAGGGCCTAGCACAGATACGCAGTATTTT. Amino acid sequence: CASSLGAGPSTDTQYF. J is TRBJ2-3 and V is TRBV7-6; a possible D gene is TRBD1 (5 bases). CDR1 and CDR2 (germline): SGHVS, FNYEAQ. The CDR3 has 16 amino acids. V was pared by 1 base and J by 0 bases, with 11 bases between.

The chain joins TRBV4-1 to TRBJ2-1, with 7 bases lining up with TRBD1. Germline values: CDR1 MGHRA, CDR2 YSYEKL. The length of the CDR3 is 14 residues. V gave up 4 bases and J gave up 6 bases; unmatched junction bases: 6. Here the CDR3 reads CASSPDRQGNEQFF. CDR3 sequence (DNA): TGCGCCAGCAGCCCAGACCGACAGGGCAATGAGCAGTTCTTC.

The V and J genes are TRBV19 and TRBJ2-3, with 8 bases aligning to TRBD2. This CDR3 region has 15 residues. Germline loops: CDR1 LNHDA, CDR2 SQIVND (reference sequence). V dropped 1 base and J dropped 1; count of bases not matched to a gene: 1. The chain's CDR3 is CASSIAGGGTDTQYF. The CDR3 DNA follows: TGTGCCAGTAGTATAGCGGGGGGGGGCACAGATACGCAGTATTTT.

V is TRBV9 and J is TRBJ1-4; 9 positions agree with TRBD1. This CDR3 spans 15 amino acids. V shed 0 bases, J shed 6 bases, and the junction held 3 bases outside the gene matches. Germline lookup yields CDR1 SGDLS and CDR2 YYNGEE. The CDR3 DNA is TGTGCCAGCAGCGTAGCGGGGACAGGGTATGAAAAACTGTTTTTT. It specifies CASSVAGTGYEKLFF.

The rearrangement links TRBV6-5 to TRBJ1-4, with D perhaps TRBD1 (5 bases). The V gene's germline CDR1 is MNHEY and CDR2 SVGAGI. The CDR3 consists of 14 residues. Trimming took 2 bases from V and 4 from J, leaving 8 bases between them. The CDR3 DNA sequence: TGTGCCAGCAGTTACGGGGGGGTTAATGAAAAACTGTTTTTT. It specifies CASSYGGVNEKLFF.